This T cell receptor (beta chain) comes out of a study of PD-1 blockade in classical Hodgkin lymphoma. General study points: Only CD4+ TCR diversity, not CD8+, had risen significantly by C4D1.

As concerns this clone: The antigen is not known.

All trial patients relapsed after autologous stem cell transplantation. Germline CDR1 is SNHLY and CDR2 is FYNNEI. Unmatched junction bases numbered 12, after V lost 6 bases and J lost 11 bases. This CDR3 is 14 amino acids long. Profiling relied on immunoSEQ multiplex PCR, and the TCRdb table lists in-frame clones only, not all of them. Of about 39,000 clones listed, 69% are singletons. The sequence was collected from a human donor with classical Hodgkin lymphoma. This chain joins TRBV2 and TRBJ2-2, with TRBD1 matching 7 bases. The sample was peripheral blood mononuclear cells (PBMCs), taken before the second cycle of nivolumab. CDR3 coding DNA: TGTGCCAGCAGGGTACAGGGGACCCCGGGTGAGCTGTTTTTT. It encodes CASRVQGTPGELFF. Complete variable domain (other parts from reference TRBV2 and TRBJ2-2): EPEVTQTPSHQVTQMGQEVILRCVPISNHLYFYWYRQILGQKVEFLVSFYNNEISEKSEIFDDQFSVERPDGSNFTLKIRSTKLEDSAMYFCASRVQGTPGELFFGEGSRLTVL.